This TCR beta chain was observed in a study of blood T cell repertoires in COVID-19. Germline assignment: CDR1 SGHAT and CDR2 FQNNGV. This CDR3 has 17 residues. V lost 1 base and J lost 2; bases outside the gene matches: 8. As originally analysed: Nucleated cell counts were estimated from reference gene primer amplification. TCRdb's table, derived via immunoSEQ multiplex PCR, lists solely in-frame clones and lacks some. V, J and clone size derive from that table, while D and trimming were established from the DNA sequence. The sample records hundreds of thousands of clones, approximately 90% being singletons. Participants came from roughly 25 US areas, aged about 18 to 90 years. Self-reported history from a screening survey and questionnaire set each donor's cohort. A COVID-19 case was met by exposed participants within 2 weeks before study entry.

Sequencing used PBMCs or T cells enriched from blood (not recorded which). The sequence was collected from a man aged 45-65 years who had been exposed to COVID-19. The chain combines TRBV11-2 with TRBJ1-1; 9 bases agree with TRBD1. The CDR3 region is CASSLAPGTGSNTEAFF. The CDR3 region has the DNA TGTGCCAGCAGCTTAGCCCCTGGGACAGGGAGCAACACTGAAGCTTTCTTT.